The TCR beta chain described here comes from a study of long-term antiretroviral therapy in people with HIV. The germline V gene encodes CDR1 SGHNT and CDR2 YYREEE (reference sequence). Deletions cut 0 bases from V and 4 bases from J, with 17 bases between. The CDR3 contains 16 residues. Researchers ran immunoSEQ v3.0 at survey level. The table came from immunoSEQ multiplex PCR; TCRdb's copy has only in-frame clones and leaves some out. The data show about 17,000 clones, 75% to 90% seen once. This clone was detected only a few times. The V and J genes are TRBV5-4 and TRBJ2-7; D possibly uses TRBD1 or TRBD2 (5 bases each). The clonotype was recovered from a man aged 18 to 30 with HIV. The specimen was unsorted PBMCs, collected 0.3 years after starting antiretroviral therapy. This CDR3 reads CASSLALGDPVYEQYF. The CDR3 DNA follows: TGTGCCAGCAGCTTGGCCCTCGGGGACCCCGTGTACGAGCAGTACTTC.